Below, 17 T cell receptor beta chains from the same sample are listed, as sequenced in a study of blood T cell repertoires in COVID-19. Sequencing used immunoSEQ multiplex PCR; TCRdb keeps in-frame clones, though not all of them. Of fewer than 110,000 clones in the sample, roughly 80% were seen once. Sequenced sample: peripheral blood. Receptors were obtained from a human donor in a cohort sampled during active COVID-19.

The chain joins TRBV6-6 to TRBJ1-1; maybe TRBD1 (6 bases). Trimming left V 5 bases short and J 5 bases short, with 15 bases between. This CDR3 is 14 amino acids long. The V gene's germline CDR1 is MNHNY and CDR2 SVGAGI (reference sequence). The CDR3 region is CASSQGQFGTEAFF. The CDR3 DNA sequence: TGTGCCAGCAGTCAAGGACAGTTCGGTACTGAAGCTTTCTTT.

This chain links TRBV11-2 with TRBJ2-1; 9 nucleotides match TRBD1. The CDR3 loop spans 16 amino acids. Germline CDR1 reads SGHAT; CDR2 reads FQNNGV. V gave up 5 bases and J gave up 1 base; unmatched junction bases: 6. CDR3 bases: TGTGCCAGCAGCCCATACAGGGGGCTTTCCTACAATGAGCAGTTCTTC. Its translation: CASSPYRGLSYNEQFF.

This chain connects TRBV5-1 to TRBJ2-7; 9 nucleotides align to TRBD1. Per the germline V gene, CDR1 is SGHRS and CDR2 is YFSETQ. The V segment lost 4 bases and the J segment 2 bases; nucleotides outside the gene matches: 7. This CDR3 spans 15 amino acids. CDR3 in amino acids: CASSLGTGSAYEQYF. The CDR3, as DNA: TGCGCCAGCAGCCTAGGGACAGGGAGCGCCTACGAGCAGTACTTC.

The V call is TRBV14, the J call TRBJ2-4; D is unresolved. The CDR3 is 12 amino acids. V lost 1 base to trimming and J lost 9 bases, with 7 bases between them. Germline lookup yields CDR1 SGHDN and CDR2 FVKESK. The CDR3: CASSQGLSIQYF. The CDR3 coding sequence is TGTGCCAGCAGCCAAGGTCTTTCCATTCAGTACTTC.

The chain couples TRBV12-3 or TRBV12-4 to TRBJ2-5, with 8 nucleotides matching TRBD2. Trimming at V came to 5 bases and at J to 2 bases, leaving 1 base not matched to a gene. The CDR3 consists of 13 residues. The CDR3 loop is CASSQRGQETQYF. In DNA, the CDR3 is TGTGCCAGCAGTCAGCGGGGGCAAGAGACCCAGTACTTC.

The chain is built from TRBV27 and TRBJ2-1; TRBD1 matches at 7 bases. CDR1 and CDR2 from the germline V gene are MNHEY and SMNVEV (reference sequence). V lost 4 bases and J lost 0; bases outside the gene matches: 0. This CDR3 region has 14 residues. The CDR3 DNA reads TGTGCCAGCAGTTGGACAGGCTCCTACAATGAGCAGTTCTTC. Its protein is CASSWTGSYNEQFF.

This clone was observed a few times. The chain employs TRBV6-5 and TRBJ1-1, with D perhaps matching TRBD1 (5 bases). The V end lost 4 bases, the J end lost 1 base, and 7 bases lay between the germline ends. In germline, CDR1 is MNHEY, CDR2 SVGAGI. There are 13 residues in the CDR3. The CDR3 sequence: CASSLGQNTEAFF. The CDR3 coding sequence is TGTGCCAGCAGTTTAGGACAGAACACTGAAGCTTTCTTT.

The chain employs TRBV11-2 and TRBJ1-2, with D possibly TRBD1 on 6 matching bases. The V end was cut by 5 bases, the J end by 8 bases, with 12 bases between. Germline lookup yields CDR1 SGHAT and CDR2 FQNNGV. The CDR3 has 12 amino acids. The CDR3 reads CASSPQGVGYTF. The DNA for the CDR3 is TGTGCCAGCAGCCCACAGGGCGTGGGCTACACCTTC.

This chain links TRBV9 with TRBJ1-1, with 10 bases fitting TRBD1. CDR3 length: 15 residues. The trim removed 2 bases at V and 5 bases at J, leaving 6 bases unmatched. The germline gives CDR1 SGDLS, CDR2 YYNGEE. CDR3 DNA sequence: TGTGCCAGCAGCGTCGGATGGACAGGGGGGACTGAAGCTTTCTTT. Translated, it gives CASSVGWTGGTEAFF.

This chain connects TRBV10-2 to TRBJ1-2; TRBD1 aligns across 10 bases. CDR1 WSHSY and CDR2 SAAADI come from the germline V gene. The V and J ends lost 3 bases and 4 bases, in that order; junction bases with no gene match: 8. This CDR3 is built from 16 residues. As DNA, the CDR3 is TGCGCCAGCAGTGATGTGGGGACAGGGGTATTCTATGGCTACACCTTC. This sequence encodes CASSDVGTGVFYGYTF.

The chain couples TRBV5-1 to TRBJ1-1, with D possibly TRBD1 on 5 matching bases. V shed 3 bases and J shed 4 bases, with 13 bases lying between them. The CDR3 is 14 amino acids. Germline lookup yields CDR1 SGHRS and CDR2 YFSETQ. The CDR3 bases are TGCGCCAGCAGCTCACGTGGACAAACCACTGAAGCTTTCTTT. Its protein is CASSSRGQTTEAFF.

The rearrangement joins TRBV27 to TRBJ2-3, with a weak D call TRBD2 (7 bases). The germline V gene encodes CDR1 MNHEY and CDR2 SMNVEV (reference sequence). This CDR3 is 15 amino acids long. Trimming pared 2 bases from V and 5 bases from J, leaving 14 bases between. The CDR3: CASSLGGAVIDTQYF. Here the CDR3 DNA reads TGTGCCAGCAGTTTAGGGGGGGCCGTTATAGATACGCAGTATTTT.

The chain carries TRBV3-1 (or the pseudogene TRBV3-2) and TRBJ2-1; D perhaps matches TRBD2 (5 bases). The V and J ends lost 0 bases and 12 bases respectively, with 9 bases between them. Per the germline V gene, CDR1 is LGHDT and CDR2 is YNNKEL (reference sequence). This CDR3 spans 12 amino acids. The CDR3: CASSQEGRAQFF. As DNA, the CDR3 is TGTGCCAGCAGCCAAGAAGGGCGGGCGCAGTTCTTC.

The sample holds a few counts of this clone. Other DNA sequences in this sample translate to the same CDR3. The chain uses TRBV7-2 and TRBJ2-1; TRBD2 aligns across 9 bases. Losses at the gene ends were 0 bases for V and 4 bases for J; bases not matched to a gene: 1. Germline assignment: CDR1 SGHTA and CDR2 FQGNSA. The CDR3 contains 15 residues. The CDR3 nucleotides read TGTGCCAGCAGCTTAGCAGCGGGGGGATACAATGAGCAGTTCTTC. Translated, it gives CASSLAAGGYNEQFF.

This chain links TRBV24-1 with TRBJ2-1; no clear D. Germline V gene lookup returns CDR1 KGHDR and CDR2 SFDVKD. V gave up 2 bases and J gave up 6 bases, with 7 bases separating them. The CDR3 extends over 13 amino acids. CDR3 sequence: CATSDSNFNEQFF. The CDR3 bases are TGTGCCACCAGTGATTCCAACTTCAATGAGCAGTTCTTC.

The V and J genes are TRBV2 and TRBJ2-5; D gene ambiguous. Germline CDR1 is SNHLY and CDR2 is FYNNEI. The germline V and J ends were trimmed by 6 bases and 0 bases, with 5 bases remaining between them. This CDR3 region has 12 residues. CDR3 sequence (DNA): TGTGCCAGCAGGCAGAACCAAGAGACCCAGTACTTC. It specifies CASRQNQETQYF.

The rearrangement joins TRBV11-2 to TRBJ2-5, with TRBD1 identical over 8 bases. The CDR3 is made up of 15 amino acids. Germline V gene sequence: CDR1 SGHAT, CDR2 FQNNGV. The J segment lost 5 bases and the V segment lost 5 bases, leaving 10 bases of the junction unmatched. DNA for the CDR3: TGTGCCAGCAGCAACCCGACAGGGGCTGGGGAGACCCAGTACTTC. Protein sequence: CASSNPTGAGETQYF.